One T cell receptor (beta chain) is described in this entry. Between 1 and 8 samples per patient were obtained, pretreatment and on-treatment. This specimen belongs to a study of PD-L1 blockade in urothelial cancer. Turning to the study itself: Patients had undergone 0 to 3 prior chemotherapy regimens. Samples came from 3 weeks, at the second dose, and 6 weeks into treatment. T cells were recovered from blood samples at a median of 141,255.

TCRdb's table, derived via immunoSEQ multiplex PCR, lists solely in-frame clones and lacks some. The sample records some 60,000 clones, around 84% being singletons. The TCR was taken from a man aged 45 to 65 with urothelial cancer. The source material was PBMCs, sampled around atezolizumab (anti-PD-L1) treatment.

The DNA of the CDR3 is TGTGCCAGCTCACCAGAGCATAGCAATCAGCCCCAGCATTTT. Amino acid sequence: CASSPEHSNQPQHF. V usage is TRBV18 and J usage is TRBJ1-5; D gene ambiguous. Looked up from germline, CDR1 is KGHSH and CDR2 is LQKENI. The CDR3 extends over 14 amino acids. The V gene lost 2 bases and the J gene lost 0 bases, with 5 bases spanning the gap.